Presented here are 21 T cell receptor beta chains from one specimen sequenced in a study of cytomegalovirus exposure and HLA in healthy donors. Assay: immunoSEQ multiplex PCR; the TCRdb copy retains only in-frame clones and omits some. This table holds approximately 50,000 clones, roughly 88% found once. The source material was PBMCs. The source of these receptors is a woman aged 25 to 45 in good health and CMV-seronegative.

Notes on this clone: One junction end disagrees with the germline gene, perhaps due to a read error. The V and J genes are TRBV28 and TRBJ1-1, with D possibly TRBD1 on 6 matching bases. Germline assignment: CDR1 MDHEN and CDR2 SYDVKM. This CDR3 spans 14 amino acids. For the CDR3, the DNA is TGTGCCACCAGTTTAGGGGGACTGGACACTGAAGCTTTCTTT. The encoded protein is CATSLGGLDTEAFF.

The chain has TRBV9 and TRBJ2-1; 9 bases are shared with TRBD1. In germline, CDR1 is SGDLS, CDR2 YYNGEE. CDR3 size: 17 residues. V shed 3 bases and J 0 bases; nucleotides not matched to a gene: 7. The CDR3 loop reads CASSAYRGPDSYNEQFF. For the CDR3, the DNA is TGTGCCAGCAGCGCATACAGGGGGCCGGACTCCTACAATGAGCAGTTCTTC.

This clone has a single count. At one end, the junction sequence differs from germline, possibly due to a read error. This chain uses TRBV11-3 with TRBJ2-5; 8 bases align to TRBD1. This CDR3 spans 15 amino acids. Germline-derived CDR1 and CDR2 are SGHNT and YENEEA. CDR3 region: CASSRTGWTGETQYF. Written as DNA, the CDR3 is TGCGCCAGCAGCCGGACAGGGTGGACGGGTGAGACCCAGTACTTC. Based on the CDR3 plus reference TRBV11-3 and TRBJ2-5, the full variable domain is EAGVVQSPRYKIIEKKQPVAFWCNPISGHNTLYWYLQNLGQGPELLIRYENEEAVDDSQLPKDRFSAERLKGVDSTLKIQPAELGDSAVYLCASSRTGWTGETQYFGPGTRLLVL.

This chain links TRBV27 with TRBJ1-1; D is unclear. Per germline, CDR1 MNHEY and CDR2 SMNVEV (reference sequence). The CDR3 sequence is 14 residues long. Between the trimmed V and J ends, which lost 2 bases and 4 bases, there was a span of 11 bases. CDR3: CASSLEGRSTEAFF. The CDR3 nucleotides read TGTGCCAGCAGTTTAGAAGGGAGGTCCACTGAAGCTTTCTTT.

As regards this clone: Compared with germline, one end of the junction differs, possibly owing to a read error. CDR3 in amino acids: CASRNKEGEQFF. The CDR3 DNA sequence: TGCGCCAGCAGAAACAAGGAGGGTGAGCAGTTCTTC. The rearrangement links TRBV11-3 to TRBJ2-1; perhaps TRBD2 as D (6 bases). In germline, CDR1 is SGHNT, CDR2 YENEEA. CDR3 length: 12 amino acids.

The genes are TRBV6-1 and TRBJ2-7, with D possibly matching TRBD1 (6 bases). The CDR3 has 15 residues. In germline, CDR1 is MNHNS, CDR2 SASEGT. V shed 4 bases and J shed 0 bases, with 13 bases lying between them. In nucleotides, the CDR3 is TGTGCCAGCAGTGGAAACAGGGCGGGCTCCTACGAGCAGTACTTC. The encoded protein is CASSGNRAGSYEQYF.

This chain uses TRBV11-2 with TRBJ2-3; D remains unclear. V gave up 0 bases and J gave up 6 bases, with 4 bases separating them. Germline assignment: CDR1 SGHAT and CDR2 FQNNGV. This CDR3 has 12 amino acids. The CDR3 sequence is CASSLEEDTQYF. CDR3 DNA: TGTGCCAGCAGCTTAGAGGAGGATACGCAGTATTTT.

This chain joins TRBV27 and TRBJ2-1; 8 bases are shared with TRBD2. CDR1 is MNHEY, CDR2 SMNVEV, per germline (reference sequence). After removal of 6 bases from V and 5 bases from J, the junction contained 9 bases not matched to a gene. The CDR3 has 15 residues. CDR3 sequence: CASSPRVAGNNEQFF. CDR3 sequence (DNA): TGTGCCAGCAGCCCTCGGGTAGCGGGGAACAATGAGCAGTTCTTC.

The rearrangement joins TRBV9 to TRBJ2-7; 8 bases are a match to TRBD2. The germline V gene encodes CDR1 SGDLS and CDR2 YYNGEE. This CDR3 has 16 residues. The V gene end was trimmed by 0 bases and the J gene end by 3 bases; junction bases not matched to a gene: 8. CDR3 DNA sequence: TGTGCCAGCAGCGTAGGGGGGGAACGGGAGGGCTACGAGCAGTACTTC. It specifies CASSVGGEREGYEQYF. Filled out from reference TRBV9 and TRBJ2-7, the complete variable domain reads DSGVTQTPKHLITATGQRVTLRCSPRSGDLSVYWYQQSLDQGLQFLIQYYNGEERAKGNILERFSAQQFPDLHSELNLSSLELGDSALYFCASSVGGEREGYEQYFGPGTRLTVT.

The rearrangement joins TRBV27 to TRBJ2-7; 11 bases map to TRBD2. Germline V CDR1 and CDR2: MNHEY, SMNVEV (reference sequence). V was clipped by 9 bases and J by 3 bases; unmatched bases: 1. The CDR3 extends over 12 amino acids. CDR3 region: CARGTSGYEQYF. In nucleotides, the CDR3 is TGTGCCAGGGGGACTAGCGGCTACGAGCAGTACTTC.

The rearrangement uses TRBV6-1 and TRBJ2-2, with D perhaps TRBD1 (5 bases). The CDR3 sequence is 11 residues long. The V end lost 8 bases, the J end lost 8 bases, and 9 bases lay between the germline ends. Germline CDR1 and CDR2: MNHNS and SASEGT. CDR3 in amino acids: CASVQGGELFF. Here the CDR3 DNA reads TGTGCCAGCGTCCAGGGAGGGGAGCTGTTTTTT.

This clone is labeled as medium-sized. This chain links TRBV4-3 with TRBJ2-7, with 8 bases fitting TRBD1. From germline, CDR1 is LGHNA and CDR2 YSLEER. The V gene end was trimmed by 4 bases and the J gene end by 0 bases; junction bases not matched to a gene: 8. This CDR3 spans 16 amino acids. The CDR3 here is CASSPSDRASSYEQYF. The CDR3 DNA reads as TGCGCCAGCAGCCCTTCGGACAGGGCCAGCTCCTACGAGCAGTACTTC.

This chain joins TRBV7-2 and TRBJ2-1, with TRBD2 matching over 8 bases. The CDR3 length is 12 residues. Looked up from germline, CDR1 is SGHTA and CDR2 is FQGNSA. The junction had 5 bases not matched to a gene; V was cut back by 2 bases and J by 14 bases. The DNA of the CDR3 is TGTGCCAGCAGCTTAAACGGGAGGGTGAAGTTCTTC. Translation gives CASSLNGRVKFF.

The chain employs TRBV11-2 and TRBJ2-3; no clear D. CDR1 is SGHAT, CDR2 FQNNGV, per germline. Trimming removed 2 bases at V and 3 bases at J, with 12 bases between. The CDR3 is 15 amino acids. The CDR3 DNA reads as TGTGCCAGCAGCTTATCCCCCTCTATGACAGATACGCAGTATTTT. Amino acids: CASSLSPSMTDTQYF.

The rearrangement joins TRBV30 to TRBJ1-1, with TRBD1 matching over 7 bases. This CDR3 is built from 14 residues. After removal of 3 bases from V and 4 bases from J, the junction contained 8 bases not matched to a gene. In germline, CDR1 is GTSNPN, CDR2 SVGIG (reference sequence). The CDR3 protein is CAWRAGTEGTEAFF. The CDR3 nucleotides are TGTGCCTGGAGAGCCGGGACAGAGGGCACTGAAGCTTTCTTT.

The chain recombines TRBV5-1 with TRBJ1-2; D is undetermined. The CDR3 runs to 14 residues. The V gene lost 1 base and the J gene lost 2 bases, with 9 bases spanning the gap. Germline loops: CDR1 SGHRS, CDR2 YFSETQ. CDR3 DNA sequence: TGCGCCAGCAGCTTGACACAGAGCAACTATGGCTACACCTTC. The encoded protein is CASSLTQSNYGYTF.

The chain employs TRBV15 and TRBJ2-3, with D uncertain. CDR1 LNHNV and CDR2 YYDKDF come from the germline V gene (reference sequence). This CDR3 contains 16 residues. The V and J ends lost 3 bases and 2 bases respectively, with 15 bases between them. CDR3 in DNA: TGTGCCACCAGCAGTTCCGTAGCAGCAAACACAGATACGCAGTATTTT. Translation gives CATSSSVAANTDTQYF.

The chain carries TRBV28 and TRBJ1-2; 8 bases map to TRBD1. The germline gives CDR1 MDHEN, CDR2 SYDVKM. V was clipped by 6 bases and J by 8 bases; unmatched bases: 8. The CDR3 extends over 13 amino acids. Here the CDR3 reads CASSLDRANGYTF. The DNA for the CDR3 is TGTGCCAGCAGCTTGGACAGGGCTAACGGCTACACCTTC.

This chain uses TRBV4-1 with TRBJ1-2, with 7 bases fitting TRBD1. The trim removed 0 bases at V and 0 bases at J, leaving 7 bases unmatched. In germline, CDR1 is MGHRA, CDR2 YSYEKL. CDR3 size: 17 residues. The CDR3 here is CASSQDRRQGANYGYTF. The CDR3 DNA follows: TGCGCCAGCAGCCAAGATCGGCGACAGGGAGCTAACTATGGCTACACCTTC.

The chain links TRBV14 to TRBJ1-1, with D perhaps matching TRBD1 (6 bases). The CDR3 loop spans 15 amino acids. The V gene's germline CDR1 is SGHDN and CDR2 FVKESK. Between the trimmed V and J ends, which lost 7 bases and 0 bases, there was a span of 15 bases. CDR3 region: CASTDRGGMNTEAFF. In DNA, the CDR3 is TGTGCCAGCACCGACCGTGGGGGCATGAACACTGAAGCTTTCTTT.

V and J are TRBV27 and TRBJ2-7; possible D gene TRBD1, 7 bases. The V gene lost 6 bases and the J gene lost 4 bases, with 16 bases spanning the gap. The CDR3 has 14 amino acids. Germline CDR1 and CDR2: MNHEY and SMNVEV (reference sequence). Written as DNA, the CDR3 is TGTGCCAGCAGGCGGGCGGGACAGAAGTACGAGCAGTACTTC. Translated: CASRRAGQKYEQYF.